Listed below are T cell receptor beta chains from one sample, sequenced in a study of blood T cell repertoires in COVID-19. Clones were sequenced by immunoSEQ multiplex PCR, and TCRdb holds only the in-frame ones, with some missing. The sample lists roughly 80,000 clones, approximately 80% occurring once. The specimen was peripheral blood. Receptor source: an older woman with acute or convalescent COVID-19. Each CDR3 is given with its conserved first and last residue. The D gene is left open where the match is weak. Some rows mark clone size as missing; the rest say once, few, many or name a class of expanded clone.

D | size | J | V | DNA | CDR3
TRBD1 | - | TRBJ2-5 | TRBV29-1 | TGCAGCGTTGAAGACCCGGACAGGGTAGAGGAGACCCAGTACTTC | CSVEDPDRVEETQYF
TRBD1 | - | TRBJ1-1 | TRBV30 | TGTGCCCGAGAAAAGACGGACAGGGCCACTGAAGCTTTCTTT | CAREKTDRATEAFF
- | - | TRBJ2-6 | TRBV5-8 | TGTGCCAGCAGCCAAGACAGAGCCGGGGCCAACGTCCTGACTTTC | CASSQDRAGANVLTF
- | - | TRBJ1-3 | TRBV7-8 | TGTGCCAGCAGCTTAGCGACAGACTCTGGAAACACCATATATTTT | CASSLATDSGNTIYF
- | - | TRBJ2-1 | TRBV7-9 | TGTGCCACCGGACAGATCCCTTACAATGAGCAGTTCTTC | CATGQIPYNEQFF
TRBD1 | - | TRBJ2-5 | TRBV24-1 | TGTGCCACCAGTGATACCGGGGACAGGGTCCAAGAGACCCAGTACTTC | CATSDTGDRVQETQYF
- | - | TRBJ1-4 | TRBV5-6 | TGTGCCAGCACCTTGGGAGGGGGAGATGAAAAACTGTTTTTT | CASTLGGGDEKLFF
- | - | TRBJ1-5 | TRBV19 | TGTGCCAGTAGTAAGAGTAATCAGCCCCAGCATTTT | CASSKSNQPQHF
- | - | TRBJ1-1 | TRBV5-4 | TGTGCCAGCAGCCTGACAGTTAACACTGAAGCTTTCTTT | CASSLTVNTEAFF
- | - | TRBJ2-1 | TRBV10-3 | TGTGCCATCAGGAGCTCAACCGGGACTGATACACTCAGCTCCTACAATGAGCAGTTCTTC | CAIRSSTGTDTLSSYNEQFF
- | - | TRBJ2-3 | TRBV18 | TGTGCCAGCTCACCAGGGGGCGAGGTCTCAGATACGCAGTATTTT | CASSPGGEVSDTQYF
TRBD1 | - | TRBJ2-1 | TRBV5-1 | TGCGCCAGCAGCTTAAGGACAGGGGACAATGAGCAGTTCTTC | CASSLRTGDNEQFF
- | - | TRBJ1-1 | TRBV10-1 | TGCGCCAGCAGTGACCTCCCGAACACTGAAGCTTTCTTT | CASSDLPNTEAFF
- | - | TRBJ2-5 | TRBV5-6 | TGTGCCAGCAGCTTGGCGGGAAGAGAGACCCAGTACTTC | CASSLAGRETQYF
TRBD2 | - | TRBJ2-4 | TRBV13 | TGTGCCAGCAGAGATAGCGGGGTGAAAAACATTCAGTACTTC | CASRDSGVKNIQYF
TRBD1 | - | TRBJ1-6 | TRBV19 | TGTGCCAGTAGTATGGCCGGACAGGACGGATCACCCCTCCACTTT | CASSMAGQDGSPLHF
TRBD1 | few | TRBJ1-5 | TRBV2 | TGTGCCAGCAGTGTGACAGGGGGCAATCAGCCCCAGCATTTT | CASSVTGGNQPQHF
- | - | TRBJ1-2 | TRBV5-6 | TGTGCCAGCAGCTTGAACACCCGCACCCAGGGATACACCTTC | CASSLNTRTQGYTF
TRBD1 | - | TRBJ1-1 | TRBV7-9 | TGTGCCAGCAGCCCGCGGACAGGGCCTGACACTGAAGCTTTCTTT | CASSPRTGPDTEAFF
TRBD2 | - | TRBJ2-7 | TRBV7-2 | TGTGCCAGCAGCCCTCGGGGGACTAGCGGGGGTTACGAGCAGTACTTC | CASSPRGTSGGYEQYF